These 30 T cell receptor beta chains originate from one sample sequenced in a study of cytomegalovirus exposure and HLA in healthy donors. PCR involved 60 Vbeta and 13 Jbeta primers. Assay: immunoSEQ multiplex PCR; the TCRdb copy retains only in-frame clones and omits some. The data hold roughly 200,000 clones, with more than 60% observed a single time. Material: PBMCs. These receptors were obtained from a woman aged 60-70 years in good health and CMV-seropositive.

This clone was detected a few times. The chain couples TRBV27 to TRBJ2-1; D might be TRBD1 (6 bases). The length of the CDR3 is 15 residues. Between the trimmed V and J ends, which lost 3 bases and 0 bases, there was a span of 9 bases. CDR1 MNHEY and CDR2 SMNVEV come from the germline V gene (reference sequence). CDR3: CASSLDRFSYNEQFF. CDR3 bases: TGTGCCAGCAGTTTGGACAGATTCTCCTACAATGAGCAGTTCTTC.

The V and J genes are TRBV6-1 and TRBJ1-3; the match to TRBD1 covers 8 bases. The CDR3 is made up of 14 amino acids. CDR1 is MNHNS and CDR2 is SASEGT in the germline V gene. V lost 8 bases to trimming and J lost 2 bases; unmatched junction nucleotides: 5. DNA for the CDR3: TGTGCCAGCGCGACAGGGGCGACTGGAAACACCATATATTTT. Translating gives CASATGATGNTIYF.

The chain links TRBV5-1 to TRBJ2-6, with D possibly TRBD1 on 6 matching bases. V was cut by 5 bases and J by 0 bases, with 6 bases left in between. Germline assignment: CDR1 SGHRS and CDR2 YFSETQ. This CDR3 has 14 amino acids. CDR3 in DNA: TGCGCCAGCAGGGACAGCTCTGGGGCCAACGTCCTGACTTTC. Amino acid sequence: CASRDSSGANVLTF.

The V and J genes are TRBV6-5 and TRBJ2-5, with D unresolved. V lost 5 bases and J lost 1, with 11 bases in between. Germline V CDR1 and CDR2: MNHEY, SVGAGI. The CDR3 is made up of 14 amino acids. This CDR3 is CASSESPSQETQYF. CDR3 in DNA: TGTGCCAGCAGTGAATCGCCCAGCCAAGAGACCCAGTACTTC.

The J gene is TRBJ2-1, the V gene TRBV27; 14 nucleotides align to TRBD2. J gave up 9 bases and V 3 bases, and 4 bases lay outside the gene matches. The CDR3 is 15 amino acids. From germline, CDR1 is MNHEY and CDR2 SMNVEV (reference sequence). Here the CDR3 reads CASSFGLAGGSEQFF. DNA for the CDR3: TGTGCCAGCAGTTTTGGACTAGCGGGGGGCAGTGAGCAGTTCTTC.

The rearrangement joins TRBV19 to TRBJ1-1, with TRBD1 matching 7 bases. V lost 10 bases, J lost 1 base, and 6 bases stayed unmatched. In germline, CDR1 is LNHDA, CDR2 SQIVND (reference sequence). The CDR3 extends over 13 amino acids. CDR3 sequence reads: CATGTARNTEAFF. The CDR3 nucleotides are TGTGCCACAGGGACAGCCCGGAACACTGAAGCTTTCTTT.

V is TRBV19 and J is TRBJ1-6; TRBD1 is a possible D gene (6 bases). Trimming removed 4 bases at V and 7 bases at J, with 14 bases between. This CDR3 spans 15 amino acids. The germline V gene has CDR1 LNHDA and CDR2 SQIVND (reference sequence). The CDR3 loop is CASSTPDSWNSPLHF. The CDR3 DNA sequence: TGTGCCAGTAGTACCCCGGACAGTTGGAATTCACCCCTCCACTTT. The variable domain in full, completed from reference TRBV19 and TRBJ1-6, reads DGGITQSPKYLFRKEGQNVTLSCEQNLNHDAMYWYRQDPGQGLRLIYYSQIVNDFQKGDIAEGYSVSREKKESFPLTVTSAQKNPTAFYLCASSTPDSWNSPLHFGNGTRLTVT.

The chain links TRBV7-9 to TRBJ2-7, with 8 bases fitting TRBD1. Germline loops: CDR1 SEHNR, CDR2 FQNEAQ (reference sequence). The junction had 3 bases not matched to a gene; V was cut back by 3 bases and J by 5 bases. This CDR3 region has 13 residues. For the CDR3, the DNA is TGTGCCAGCAGCTTCACAGGGGGGAACGAGCAGTACTTC. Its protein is CASSFTGGNEQYF.

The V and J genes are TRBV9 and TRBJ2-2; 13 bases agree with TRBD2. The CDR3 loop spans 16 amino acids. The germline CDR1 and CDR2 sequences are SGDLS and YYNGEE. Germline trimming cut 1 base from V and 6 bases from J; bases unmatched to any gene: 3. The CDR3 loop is CASSVMGLAGSGELFF. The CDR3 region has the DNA TGTGCCAGCAGCGTAATGGGACTAGCGGGGTCCGGGGAGCTGTTTTTT.

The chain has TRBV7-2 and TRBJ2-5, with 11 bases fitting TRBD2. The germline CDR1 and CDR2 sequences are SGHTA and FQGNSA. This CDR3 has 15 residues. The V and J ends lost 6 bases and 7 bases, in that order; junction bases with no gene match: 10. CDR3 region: CASRPGTSGSGTQYF. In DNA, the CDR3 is TGTGCCAGCAGGCCCGGGACTAGCGGTTCCGGGACCCAGTACTTC.

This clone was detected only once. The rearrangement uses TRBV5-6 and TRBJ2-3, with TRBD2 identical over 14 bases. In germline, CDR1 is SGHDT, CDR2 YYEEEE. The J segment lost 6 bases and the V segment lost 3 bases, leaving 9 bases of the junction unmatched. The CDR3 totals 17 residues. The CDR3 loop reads CASSWDLTSGGVDTQYF. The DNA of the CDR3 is TGTGCCAGCAGCTGGGACCTGACTAGCGGGGGGGTGGATACGCAGTATTTT.

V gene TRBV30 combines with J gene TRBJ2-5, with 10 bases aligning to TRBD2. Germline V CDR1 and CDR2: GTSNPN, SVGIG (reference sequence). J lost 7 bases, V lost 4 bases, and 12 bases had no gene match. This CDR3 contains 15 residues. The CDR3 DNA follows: TGTGCCTGGACCAGTTCTAGCGGGAGTGGCGGGACCCAGTACTTC. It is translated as CAWTSSSGSGGTQYF.

The chain's CDR3 is CASSLQGRQDTQYF. The CDR3 nucleotides are TGCGCCAGCAGCTTACAGGGGAGGCAAGATACGCAGTATTTT. V gene TRBV5-1 combines with J gene TRBJ2-3, with a possible D match to TRBD1 (7 bases). Germline V lookup: CDR1 SGHRS, CDR2 YFSETQ. CDR3 length equals 14 residues. Trimming left V 2 bases short and J 5 bases short, with 12 bases between.

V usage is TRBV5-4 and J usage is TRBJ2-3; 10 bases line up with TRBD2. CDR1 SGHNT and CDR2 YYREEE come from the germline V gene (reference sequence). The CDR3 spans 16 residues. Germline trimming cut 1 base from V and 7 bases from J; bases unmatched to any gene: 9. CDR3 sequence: CASSLPLAGARYTQYF. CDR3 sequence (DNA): TGTGCCAGCAGCTTGCCCCTAGCGGGGGCCCGGTATACGCAGTATTTT.

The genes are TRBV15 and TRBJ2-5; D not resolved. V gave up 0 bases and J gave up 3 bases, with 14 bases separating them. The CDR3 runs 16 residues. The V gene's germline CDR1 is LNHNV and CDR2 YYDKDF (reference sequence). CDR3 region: CATSRDQSASEETQYF. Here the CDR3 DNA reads TGTGCCACCAGCAGAGATCAGTCAGCGTCAGAAGAGACCCAGTACTTC. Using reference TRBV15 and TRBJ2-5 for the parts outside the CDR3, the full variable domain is DAMVIQNPRYQVTQFGKPVTLSCSQTLNHNVMYWYQQKSSQAPKLLFHYYDKDFNNEADTPDNFQSRRPNTSFCFLDIRSPGLGDTAMYLCATSRDQSASEETQYFGPGTRLLVL.

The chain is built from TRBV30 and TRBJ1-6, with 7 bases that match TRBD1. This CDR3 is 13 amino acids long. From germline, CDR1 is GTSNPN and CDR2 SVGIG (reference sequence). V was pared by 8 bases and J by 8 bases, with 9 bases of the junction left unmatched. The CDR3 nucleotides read TGTGCCCTTGCCGGGACAGAGTATTCACCCCTCCACTTT. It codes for CALAGTEYSPLHF.

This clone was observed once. As DNA, the CDR3 is TGTGCCAGCAGCCGAGAAGGGGGTAGTCAAGATACGCAGTATTTT. Translating it yields CASSREGGSQDTQYF. The chain joins TRBV5-4 to TRBJ2-3; possible D gene TRBD1, 6 bases. V was pared by 4 bases and J by 5 bases, with 17 bases between. Germline CDR1 SGHNT, CDR2 YYREEE (reference sequence). The CDR3 has 15 residues.

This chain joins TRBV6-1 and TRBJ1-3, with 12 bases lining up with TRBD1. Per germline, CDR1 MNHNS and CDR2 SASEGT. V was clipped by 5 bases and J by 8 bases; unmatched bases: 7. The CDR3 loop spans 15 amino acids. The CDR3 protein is CASSIGTGGWYTIYF. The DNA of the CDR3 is TGTGCCAGCAGTATAGGGACAGGGGGCTGGTACACCATATATTTT.

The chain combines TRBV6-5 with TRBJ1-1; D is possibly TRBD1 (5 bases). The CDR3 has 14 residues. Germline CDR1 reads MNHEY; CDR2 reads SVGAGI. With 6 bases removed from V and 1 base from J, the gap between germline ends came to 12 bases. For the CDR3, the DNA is TGTGCCAGCAGGCGGACACCGCCGAACACTGAAGCTTTCTTT. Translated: CASRRTPPNTEAFF.

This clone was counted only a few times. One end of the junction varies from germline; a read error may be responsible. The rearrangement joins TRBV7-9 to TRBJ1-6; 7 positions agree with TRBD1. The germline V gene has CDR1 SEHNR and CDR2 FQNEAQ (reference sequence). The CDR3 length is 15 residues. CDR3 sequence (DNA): TGTTCCAGCAGCTCATCGAACAGGGGCAATTCACCCCTCCACTTT. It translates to CSSSSSNRGNSPLHF.

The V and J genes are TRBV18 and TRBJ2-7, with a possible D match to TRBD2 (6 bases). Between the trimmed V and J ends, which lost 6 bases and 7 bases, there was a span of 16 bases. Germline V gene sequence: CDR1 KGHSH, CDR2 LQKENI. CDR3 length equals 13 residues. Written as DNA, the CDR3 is TGTGCCAGCTCCATGACTAGTGGAGCGGAGCAGTACTTC. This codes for CASSMTSGAEQYF.

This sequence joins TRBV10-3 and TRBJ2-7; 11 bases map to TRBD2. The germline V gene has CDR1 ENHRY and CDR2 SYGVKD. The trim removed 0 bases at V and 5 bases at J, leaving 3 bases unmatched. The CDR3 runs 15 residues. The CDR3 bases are TGTGCCATCAGTGAGTCAACTAGCGGGAGCCACGAGCAGTACTTC. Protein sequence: CAISESTSGSHEQYF.

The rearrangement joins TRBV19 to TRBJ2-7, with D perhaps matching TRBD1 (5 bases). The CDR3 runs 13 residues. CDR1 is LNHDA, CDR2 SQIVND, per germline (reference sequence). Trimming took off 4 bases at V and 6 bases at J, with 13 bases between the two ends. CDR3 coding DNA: TGTGCCAGTAGTAGAGTGGACACCCTCGAGCAGTACTTC. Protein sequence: CASSRVDTLEQYF.

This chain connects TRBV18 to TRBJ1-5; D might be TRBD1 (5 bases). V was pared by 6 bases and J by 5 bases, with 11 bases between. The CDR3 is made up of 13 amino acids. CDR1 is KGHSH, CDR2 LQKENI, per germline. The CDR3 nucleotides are TGTGCCAGCTCCCCGGGACTGGATCAGCCCCAGCATTTT. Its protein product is CASSPGLDQPQHF.

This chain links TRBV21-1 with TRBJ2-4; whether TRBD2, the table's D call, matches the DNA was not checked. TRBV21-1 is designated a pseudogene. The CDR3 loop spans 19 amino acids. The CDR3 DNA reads TGTGCCAGCAGCAAAAAAAAAGGTGTCACTAGCGGAGCCAAAAACATTCAGTACTTC. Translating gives CASSKKKGVTSGAKNIQYF.

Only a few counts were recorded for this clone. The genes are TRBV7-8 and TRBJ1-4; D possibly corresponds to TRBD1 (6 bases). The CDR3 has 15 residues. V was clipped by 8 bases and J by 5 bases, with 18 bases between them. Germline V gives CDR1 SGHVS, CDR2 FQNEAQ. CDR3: CASSPYVQGNEKLFF. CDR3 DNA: TGTGCCAGCTCGCCTTATGTCCAGGGGAATGAAAAACTGTTTTTT.

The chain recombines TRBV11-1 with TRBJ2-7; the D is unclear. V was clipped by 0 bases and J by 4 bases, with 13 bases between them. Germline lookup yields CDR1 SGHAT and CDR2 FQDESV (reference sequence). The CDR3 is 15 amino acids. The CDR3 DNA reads TGTGCCAGCAGCTTAGCCCAGGCGACGGATTACGAGCAGTACTTC. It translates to CASSLAQATDYEQYF. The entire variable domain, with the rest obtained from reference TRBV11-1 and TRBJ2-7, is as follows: EAEVAQSPRYKITEKSQAVAFWCDPISGHATLYWYRQILGQGPELLVQFQDESVVDDSQLPKDRFSAERLKGVDSTLKIQPAELGDSAMYLCASSLAQATDYEQYFGPGTRLTVT.

The CDR3 is CASSLNRDVQYF. DNA for the CDR3: TGCGCCAGCAGCTTAAACAGGGACGTGCAGTATTTT. This rearrangement joins TRBV5-1 to TRBJ2-3; perhaps TRBD1 as D (6 bases). The CDR3 has 12 amino acids. V lost 2 bases and J 11 bases, leaving 12 bases between the germline ends. Germline V lookup: CDR1 SGHRS, CDR2 YFSETQ.

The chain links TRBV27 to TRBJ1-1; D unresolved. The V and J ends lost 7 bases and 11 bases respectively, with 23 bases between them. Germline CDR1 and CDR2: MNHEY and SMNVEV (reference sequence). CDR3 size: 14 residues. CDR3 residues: CASTSLVSKARAFF. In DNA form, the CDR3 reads TGTGCCAGCACTTCCCTGGTCTCAAAAGCTAGGGCTTTCTTT.

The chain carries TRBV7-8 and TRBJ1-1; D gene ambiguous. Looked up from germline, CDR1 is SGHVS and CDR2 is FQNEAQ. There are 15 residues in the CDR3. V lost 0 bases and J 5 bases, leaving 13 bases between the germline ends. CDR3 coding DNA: TGTGCCAGCAGCTTAGCGAGTTCGCGGGGAACTGAAGCTTTCTTT. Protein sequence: CASSLASSRGTEAFF.